The 21 T cell receptor beta chains below all came from one sample that was sequenced in a study of T cells in localized non-small cell lung cancer. Here immunoSEQ multiplex PCR was the method, and the copy in TCRdb shows in-frame clones only, minus some. The sample contains roughly 1,200 clones, around 20% of which appear only once. Sample: normal lung tissue next to the tumor, taken before any cancer treatment. Receptors originate from an older male donor with stage I lung adenocarcinoma.

The chain carries TRBV30 and TRBJ2-5, with D hard to call. This CDR3 is built from 12 residues. V lost 2 bases and J 3 bases, leaving 7 bases between the germline ends. Per germline, CDR1 GTSNPN and CDR2 SVGIG (reference sequence). DNA for the CDR3: TGTGCCTGGAGTCGGTACAAAGAGACCCAGTACTTC. Its translation: CAWSRYKETQYF.

This clone is classed as medium-sized (0.01 to 0.1%). The V call is TRBV9, the J call TRBJ2-3; 10 nucleotides align to TRBD2. Germline assignment: CDR1 SGDLS and CDR2 YYNGEE. V was clipped by 4 bases and J by 5 bases; unmatched bases: 7. The CDR3 runs to 15 residues. The CDR3 loop is CASSPAGGLEDTQYF. In DNA, the CDR3 is TGTGCCAGCAGCCCAGCGGGGGGGCTTGAAGATACGCAGTATTTT.

The V gene is TRBV6-8, the J gene TRBJ2-1, with 7 bases matching TRBD1. This CDR3 has 15 amino acids. Germline trimming cut 6 bases from V and 0 bases from J; bases unmatched to any gene: 5. Germline V gene data show CDR1 as MNHGY and CDR2 as SAAAGT. DNA for the CDR3: TGTGCCAGCAGGGTATCAGGGGGCTCCTACAATGAGCAGTTCTTC. It specifies CASRVSGGSYNEQFF.

The rearrangement joins TRBV7-1 to TRBJ2-2; 7 bases are shared with TRBD1. TRBV7-1 is treated as an ORF (open reading frame) with a function not yet certain. With V trimmed by 5 bases and J by 7 bases, 4 bases remained unmatched. CDR3 length: 13 amino acids. As DNA, the CDR3 is TGTGCCAGCAGCCCAAGGACAGGCGGGGAGCTGTTTTTT. This gives the protein CASSPRTGGELFF.

This clone is categorized as medium-sized. J is TRBJ2-5 and V is TRBV11-3, with 11 bases aligning to TRBD2. V dropped 4 bases and J dropped 4; count of bases not matched to a gene: 2. The length of the CDR3 is 14 residues. Germline lookup yields CDR1 SGHNT and CDR2 YENEEA. The CDR3 nucleotides are TGTGCCAGCAGCTCGGGACTAGCGGTAGAGACCCAGTACTTC. Translated, it gives CASSSGLAVETQYF.

This clone occurred a few times. The chain carries TRBV19 and TRBJ1-2; TRBD1 is a possible D gene (6 bases). The germline gives CDR1 LNHDA, CDR2 SQIVND (reference sequence). CDR3 length: 15 residues. Trimming cost V 5 bases and J 2 bases, with 15 bases left between them. The CDR3 loop is CASSSIQGQNYGYTF. In nucleotides, the CDR3 is TGTGCCAGTAGTTCCATCCAGGGGCAGAACTATGGCTACACCTTC.

For the CDR3, the DNA is TGTGCCAGTAGTGTACGACAGGGGGGGTCCTACGAGCAGTACTTC. Translation: CASSVRQGGSYEQYF. The rearrangement links TRBV19 to TRBJ2-7; 9 nucleotides line up with TRBD1. Losses at the gene ends were 5 bases for V and 1 base for J; bases not matched to a gene: 6. This CDR3 spans 15 amino acids. The V gene's germline CDR1 is LNHDA and CDR2 SQIVND (reference sequence).

This clone occurred a few times. The V and J genes are TRBV6-8 and TRBJ1-5; unclear D gene. Germline lookup yields CDR1 MNHGY and CDR2 SAAAGT. This CDR3 spans 14 amino acids. V lost 6 bases to trimming and J lost 2 bases, with 11 bases between them. The CDR3 sequence is CASSRGRGNQPQHF. The CDR3 DNA follows: TGTGCCAGCAGCCGAGGGAGGGGCAATCAGCCCCAGCATTTT.

The chain has TRBV28 and TRBJ1-2; tentative D call: TRBD1 (5 bases). CDR3 length: 13 residues. Germline V gene sequence: CDR1 MDHEN, CDR2 SYDVKM. Trimming removed 5 bases at V and 7 bases at J, with 14 bases between. The CDR3 is CASSRSAGGGYTF. Written as DNA, the CDR3 is TGTGCCAGCAGTCGAAGTGCGGGGGGTGGCTACACCTTC.

This clone was picked up a small number of times. The chain is built from TRBV28 and TRBJ1-3; 8 bases line up with TRBD1. J gave up 4 bases and V 10 bases, and 6 bases lay outside the gene matches. CDR1 and CDR2 (germline): MDHEN, SYDVKM. The CDR3 length is 13 residues. The CDR3 protein is CATLDRVGNTIYF. CDR3 nucleotides: TGTGCCACCCTGGACAGGGTAGGAAACACCATATATTTT.

The chain combines TRBV6-8 with TRBJ2-1; 12 bases align to TRBD2. The CDR3 contains 12 residues. Trimming removed 7 bases from V and 10 bases from J; junction bases left unmatched: 2. Germline loops: CDR1 MNHGY, CDR2 SAAAGT. In DNA, the CDR3 is TGTGCCAGCAACGGACTAGCGGGGGAGCAGTTCTTC. This encodes CASNGLAGEQFF.

The V and J genes are TRBV19 and TRBJ1-5; D unclear. The CDR3 extends over 11 amino acids. Germline CDR1 is LNHDA and CDR2 is SQIVND (reference sequence). V was shortened by 8 bases and J by 3 bases, with 5 bases between the two germline ends. The CDR3 nucleotides are TGTGCCAGTGGGGTCAATCAGCCCCAGCATTTT. This translates into CASGVNQPQHF.

This clone turned up a few times. This chain links TRBV4-1 with TRBJ2-6; D gene unclear. V was trimmed by 0 bases and J by 0 bases, leaving 12 bases between them. The CDR3 runs to 18 residues. Germline V gene lookup returns CDR1 MGHRA and CDR2 YSYEKL. The CDR3 sequence: CASSQDMMGSSGANVLTF. The CDR3 DNA follows: TGCGCCAGCAGCCAAGATATGATGGGGTCCTCTGGGGCCAACGTCCTGACTTTC.

The chain combines TRBV30 with TRBJ1-1; D unresolved. V lost 2 bases and J 3 bases, leaving 4 bases between the germline ends. The CDR3 totals 11 residues. CDR1 is GTSNPN, CDR2 SVGIG, per germline (reference sequence). This CDR3 reads CAWSSYTEAFF. The CDR3 region has the DNA TGTGCCTGGAGTTCCTACACTGAAGCTTTCTTT.

This clone was seen a handful of times. V and J are TRBV19 and TRBJ1-1; D not resolved. V was pared by 2 bases and J by 6 bases, with 10 bases between. The CDR3 contains 13 residues. Germline assignment: CDR1 LNHDA and CDR2 SQIVND (reference sequence). Here the CDR3 reads CASSIQRGSEAFF. The DNA for the CDR3 is TGTGCCAGTAGTATACAACGAGGCTCTGAAGCTTTCTTT.

Within the sample, this clone is medium-sized (0.01 to 0.1%). The chain uses TRBV11-3 and TRBJ1-1, with D possibly being TRBD1 (5 bases). The V and J ends lost 5 bases and 6 bases respectively, with 19 bases between them. The CDR3 loop spans 15 amino acids. Germline lookup yields CDR1 SGHNT and CDR2 YENEEA. For the CDR3, the DNA is TGTGCCAGCAGCGTGAGCCGGGACGGGGGAGCTGAAGCTTTCTTT. It specifies CASSVSRDGGAEAFF.

This clone is deemed large. V gene TRBV18 combines with J gene TRBJ2-5, with 7 bases identical to TRBD2. CDR3 length equals 15 residues. Trimming cost V 6 bases and J 0 bases; bases outside gene matches: 7. The V gene's germline CDR1 is KGHSH and CDR2 LQKENI. CDR3 amino acids: CASSRKGTNQETQYF. CDR3 nucleotides: TGTGCCAGCTCCAGGAAGGGGACTAACCAAGAGACCCAGTACTTC.

This clone was seen more than once but under ten times. The chain carries TRBV9 and TRBJ2-7, with D hard to call. The CDR3 runs 14 residues. Germline V gene data show CDR1 as SGDLS and CDR2 as YYNGEE. V lost 5 bases and J lost 3, with 15 bases in between. The CDR3 DNA is TGTGCCAGCAGTGAAGCCCCGGATCGCTACGAGCAGTACTTC. The encoded protein is CASSEAPDRYEQYF.

This clone has a handful of counts. The gene calls are TRBV11-3 and TRBJ1-6; D gene ambiguous. V was clipped by 5 bases and J by 5 bases, with 10 bases between them. Germline CDR1 is SGHNT and CDR2 is YENEEA. The CDR3 is made up of 14 amino acids. Here the CDR3 reads CASSPYRNNSPLHF. The CDR3 nucleotides are TGTGCCAGCAGCCCCTACAGAAATAATTCACCCCTCCACTTT.

The rearrangement links TRBV18 to TRBJ1-6; D is perhaps TRBD1 (5 bases). This CDR3 comprises 16 residues. V lost 0 bases, J lost 12 bases, and 18 bases lay in between. From germline, CDR1 is KGHSH and CDR2 LQKENI. The CDR3 DNA reads TGTGCCAGCTCACCACCGGGGAGACAGCCACCTGGACCCCTCCACTTT. This sequence encodes CASSPPGRQPPGPLHF.

The J gene is TRBJ1-1, the V gene TRBV28, with 9 bases fitting TRBD1. The CDR3 has 14 residues. From germline, CDR1 is MDHEN and CDR2 SYDVKM. J lost 2 bases, V lost 8 bases, and 6 bases had no gene match. This CDR3 reads CASQSGQGNTEAFF. As DNA, the CDR3 is TGTGCCAGCCAATCGGGACAGGGCAACACTGAAGCTTTCTTT.